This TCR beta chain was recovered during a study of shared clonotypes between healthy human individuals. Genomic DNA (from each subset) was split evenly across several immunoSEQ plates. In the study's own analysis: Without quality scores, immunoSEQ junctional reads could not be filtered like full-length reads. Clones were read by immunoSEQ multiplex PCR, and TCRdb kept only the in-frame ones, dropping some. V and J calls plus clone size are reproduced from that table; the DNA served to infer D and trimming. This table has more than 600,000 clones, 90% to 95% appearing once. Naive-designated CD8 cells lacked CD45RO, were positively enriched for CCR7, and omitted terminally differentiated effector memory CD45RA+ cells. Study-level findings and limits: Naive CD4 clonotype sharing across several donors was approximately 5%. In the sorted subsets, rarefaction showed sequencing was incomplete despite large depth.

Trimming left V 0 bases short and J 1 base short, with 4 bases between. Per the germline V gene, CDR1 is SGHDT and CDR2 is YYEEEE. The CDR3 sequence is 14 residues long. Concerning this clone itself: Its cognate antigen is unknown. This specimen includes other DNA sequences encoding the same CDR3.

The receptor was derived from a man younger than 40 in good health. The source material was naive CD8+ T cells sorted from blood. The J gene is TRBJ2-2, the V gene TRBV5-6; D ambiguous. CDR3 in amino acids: CASSLVGNTGELFF. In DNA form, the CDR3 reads TGTGCCAGCAGCTTGGTCGGGAACACCGGGGAGCTGTTTTTT.